This TCR beta chain stems from a study of shared clonotypes between healthy human individuals. Across the study: Used for every donor were three CD4 naive, three CD4 memory, two CD8 naive and one CD8 memory plate. Study observations and caveats: Rarefaction analysis demonstrated incomplete sorted-subset sequencing notwithstanding large depth. What naive subsets generally showed was a larger estimated richness than memory subsets showed.

Regarding this clone: As yet, its antigen is unknown.

J gave up 7 bases and V 5 bases, and 5 bases lay outside the gene matches. From germline, CDR1 is LGHNA and CDR2 YSLEER. CDR3 size: 14 residues. Using immunoSEQ multiplex PCR, the repertoire was profiled, and TCRdb retains in-frame clones only, with some absent. The sample has under 2.5 million clones; about 90% are singletons. HIV-negative, healthy adults without recent acute infections or vaccinations were the donors. The sequence derives from a man younger than 35 in good health. Some clones in this sample may be carry-over from other donors' samples. Material for sequencing was naive CD4+ T cells from PBMCs. Subset: CD45RA+ positively selected. The chain recombines TRBV4-3 with TRBJ2-1; 10 bases align to TRBD1. The chain's CDR3 is CASSDRGLMNEQFF. The DNA for the CDR3 is TGCGCCAGCAGCGACAGGGGGCTTATGAATGAGCAGTTCTTC.